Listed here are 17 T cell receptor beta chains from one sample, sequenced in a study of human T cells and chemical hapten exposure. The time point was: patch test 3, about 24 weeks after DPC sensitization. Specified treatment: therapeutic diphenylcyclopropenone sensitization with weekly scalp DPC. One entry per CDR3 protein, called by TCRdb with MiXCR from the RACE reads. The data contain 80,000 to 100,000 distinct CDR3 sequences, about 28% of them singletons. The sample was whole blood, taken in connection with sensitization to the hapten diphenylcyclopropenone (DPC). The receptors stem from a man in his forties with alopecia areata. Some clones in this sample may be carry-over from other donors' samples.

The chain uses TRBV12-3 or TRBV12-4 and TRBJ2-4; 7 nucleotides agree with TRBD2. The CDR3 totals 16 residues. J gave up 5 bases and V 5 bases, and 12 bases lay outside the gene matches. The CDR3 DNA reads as TGTGCCAGCAGTAAAGGACTAGTCGGCGGGGAAAACATTCAGTACTTC. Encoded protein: CASSKGLVGGENIQYF.

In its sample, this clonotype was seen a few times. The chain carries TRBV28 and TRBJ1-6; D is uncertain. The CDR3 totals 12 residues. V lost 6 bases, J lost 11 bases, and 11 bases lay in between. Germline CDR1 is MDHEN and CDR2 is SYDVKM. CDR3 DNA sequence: TGTGCCAGCAGCCTGATCGGGGCACCCCTCCACTTT. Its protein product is CASSLIGAPLHF.

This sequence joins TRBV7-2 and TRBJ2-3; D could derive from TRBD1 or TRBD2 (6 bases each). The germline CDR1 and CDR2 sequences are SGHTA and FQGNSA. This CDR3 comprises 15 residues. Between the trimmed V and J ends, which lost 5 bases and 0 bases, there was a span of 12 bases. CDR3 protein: CASSLGGYSTDTQYF. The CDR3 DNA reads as TGTGCCAGCAGCCTAGGGGGGTATAGCACAGATACGCAGTATTTT.

The CDR3: CASSYSGTGGGYEQYF. DNA for the CDR3: TGTGCCAGCAGTTACTCGGGGACAGGGGGCGGATACGAGCAGTACTTC. The chain carries TRBV6-5 and TRBJ2-7; 12 nucleotides agree with TRBD1. Germline V gene data show CDR1 as MNHEY and CDR2 as SVGAGI. The CDR3 is made up of 16 amino acids. V shed 0 bases, J shed 4 bases, and the junction held 4 bases outside the gene matches.

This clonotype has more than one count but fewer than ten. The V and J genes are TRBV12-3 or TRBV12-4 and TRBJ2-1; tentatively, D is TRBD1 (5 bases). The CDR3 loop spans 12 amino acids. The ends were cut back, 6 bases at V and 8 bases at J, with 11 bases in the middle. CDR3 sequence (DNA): TGTGCCAGCAGCCCCCCAGGGTATGAGCAGTTCTTC. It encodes CASSPPGYEQFF.

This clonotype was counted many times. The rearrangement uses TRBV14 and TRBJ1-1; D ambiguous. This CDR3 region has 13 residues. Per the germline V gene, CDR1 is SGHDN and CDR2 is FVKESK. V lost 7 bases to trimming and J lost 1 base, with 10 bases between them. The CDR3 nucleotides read TGTGCCAGCAACGGCGCTTGGAACACTGAAGCTTTCTTT. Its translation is CASNGAWNTEAFF.

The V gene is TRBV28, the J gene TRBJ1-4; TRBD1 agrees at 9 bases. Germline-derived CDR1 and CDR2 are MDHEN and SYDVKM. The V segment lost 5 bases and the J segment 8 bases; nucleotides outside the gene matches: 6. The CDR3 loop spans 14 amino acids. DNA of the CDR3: TGTGCCAGCAGTCCGACAGGGGGTGAGGAAAAACTGTTTTTT. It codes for CASSPTGGEEKLFF.

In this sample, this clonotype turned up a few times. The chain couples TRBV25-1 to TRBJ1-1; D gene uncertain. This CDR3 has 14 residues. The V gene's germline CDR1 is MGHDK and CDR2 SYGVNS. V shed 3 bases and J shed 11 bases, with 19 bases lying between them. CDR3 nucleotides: TGTGCCAGCAGTGATGATTACGACCGCCGGGCGGCTTTCTTT. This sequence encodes CASSDDYDRRAAFF.

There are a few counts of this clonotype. DNA for the CDR3: TGTGCCAGCTCAACAGGGAAAGAGACCCAGTACTTC. Amino acids: CASSTGKETQYF. The J gene is TRBJ2-5, the V gene TRBV27, with D perhaps TRBD1 (6 bases). The CDR3 spans 12 residues. Per germline, CDR1 MNHEY and CDR2 SMNVEV (reference sequence). Between the trimmed V and J ends, which lost 8 bases and 3 bases, there was a span of 10 bases.

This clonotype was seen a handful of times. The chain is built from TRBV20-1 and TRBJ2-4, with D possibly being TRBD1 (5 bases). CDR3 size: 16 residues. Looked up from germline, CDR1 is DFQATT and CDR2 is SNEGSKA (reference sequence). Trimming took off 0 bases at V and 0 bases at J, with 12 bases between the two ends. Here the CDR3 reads CSARDPRVLAKNIQYF. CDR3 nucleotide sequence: TGCAGTGCTAGAGATCCCAGGGTTTTAGCCAAAAACATTCAGTACTTC.

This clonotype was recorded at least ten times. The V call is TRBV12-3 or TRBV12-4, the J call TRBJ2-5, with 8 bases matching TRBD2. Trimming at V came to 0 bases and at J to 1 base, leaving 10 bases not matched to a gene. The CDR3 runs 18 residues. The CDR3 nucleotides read TGTGCCAGCAGTTTAGCGCGCGGAACTAGCGGATTCCAAGAGACCCAGTACTTC. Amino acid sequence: CASSLARGTSGFQETQYF.

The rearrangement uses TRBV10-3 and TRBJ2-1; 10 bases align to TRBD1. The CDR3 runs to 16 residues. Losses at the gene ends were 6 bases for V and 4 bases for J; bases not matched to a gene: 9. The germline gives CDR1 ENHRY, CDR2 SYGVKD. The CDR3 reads CAIRRTGGQGYNEQFF. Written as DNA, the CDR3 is TGTGCCATCAGGCGTACCGGGGGACAGGGGTACAATGAGCAGTTCTTC.

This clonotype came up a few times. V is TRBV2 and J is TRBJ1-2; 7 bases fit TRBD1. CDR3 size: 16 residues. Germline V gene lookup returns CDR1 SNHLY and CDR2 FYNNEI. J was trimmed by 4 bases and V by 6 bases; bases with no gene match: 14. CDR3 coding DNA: TGTGCCAGCAGGGCAACTCAAGTACAGGGGCGCTATGGCTACACCTTC. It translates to CASRATQVQGRYGYTF.

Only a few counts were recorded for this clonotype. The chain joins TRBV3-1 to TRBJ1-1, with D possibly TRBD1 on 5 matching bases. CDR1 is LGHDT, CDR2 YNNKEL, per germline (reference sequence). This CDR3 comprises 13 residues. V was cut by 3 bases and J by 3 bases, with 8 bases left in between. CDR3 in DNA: TGTGCCAGCAGCCATCTAGGGGACACTGAAGCTTTCTTT. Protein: CASSHLGDTEAFF.

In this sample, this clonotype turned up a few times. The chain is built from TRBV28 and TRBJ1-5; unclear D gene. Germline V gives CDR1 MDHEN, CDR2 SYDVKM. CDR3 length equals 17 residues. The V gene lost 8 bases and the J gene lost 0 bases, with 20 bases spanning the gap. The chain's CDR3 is CASHQLRTPGSNQPQHF. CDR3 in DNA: TGTGCCAGCCATCAGCTTCGGACTCCGGGTAGCAATCAGCCCCAGCATTTT.

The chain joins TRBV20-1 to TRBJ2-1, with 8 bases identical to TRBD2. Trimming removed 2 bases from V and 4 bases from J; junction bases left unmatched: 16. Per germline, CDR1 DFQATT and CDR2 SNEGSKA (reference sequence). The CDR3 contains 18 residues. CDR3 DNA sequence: TGCAGTGCTAGACGCCCCGTTGGCGGGAGGACTGAATACAATGAGCAGTTCTTC. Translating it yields CSARRPVGGRTEYNEQFF.

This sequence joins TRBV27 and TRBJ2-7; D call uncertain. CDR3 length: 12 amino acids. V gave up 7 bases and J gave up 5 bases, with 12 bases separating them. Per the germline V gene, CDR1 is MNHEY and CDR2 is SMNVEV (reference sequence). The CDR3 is CASNDPLHEQYF. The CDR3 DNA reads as TGTGCCAGCAATGACCCACTTCACGAGCAGTACTTC.